The clone carrying this T cell receptor (beta chain) was seen more than once but under ten times. This sample was included in a study of cytomegalovirus exposure and HLA in healthy donors. Germline CDR1 reads LNHDA; CDR2 reads SQIVND (reference sequence). Between the trimmed V and J ends, which lost 3 bases and 7 bases, there was a span of 24 bases. The CDR3 spans 17 residues. The PCR used 60 Vbeta and 13 Jbeta primers. Measured with immunoSEQ multiplex PCR; TCRdb has only the in-frame clones, and not every one. There are 85,000 to 95,000 clones in the sample; around 8% occur only once, and about 2.3% lies in the top ten.

Material for sequencing was PBMCs. The chain combines TRBV19 with TRBJ1-2; D may be TRBD1 (5 bases). This clonotype was sampled from a man in his forties or fifties in good health and CMV-seronegative. The CDR3 sequence is CASSMFVQGRRSGGYTF. In nucleotides, the CDR3 is TGTGCCAGTAGTATGTTTGTCCAGGGAAGAAGGAGTGGTGGCTACACCTTC.